The rows below give T cell receptor beta chains drawn from one sample of a study of T cells in narcolepsy. Repertoires were generated with immunoSEQ multiplex PCR, while TCRdb's copy carries only in-frame clones and drops some. The table shows roughly 30,000 clones, with about four fifths occurring only once. Input material: memory (CD45RA-) CD4+ T cells from blood. The source of these receptors is a human donor in good health. CDR3s include the opening cysteine and the closing phenylalanine or tryptophan. D genes are given only for firm matches. Clone size is not always given. Where it is, it says once, few, many or a class for expanded clones.

clone_size d_call j_call v_call cdr3_aa cdr3_nt
few - TRBJ1-1 TRBV2 CASSRDMNTEAFF TGTGCCAGCAGTAGGGACATGAACACTGAAGCTTTCTTT
once TRBD2 TRBJ2-5 TRBV18 CASSPGASGTQYF TGTGCCAGCTCACCAGGGGCTAGCGGGACCCAGTACTTC
- TRBD1 TRBJ2-5 TRBV19 CASSIRGLPPETQYF TGTGCCAGTAGTATAAGGGGGCTACCCCCAGAGACCCAGTACTTC
- - TRBJ1-3 TRBV7-2 CASSPLGEGNTIYF TGTGCCAGCAGCCCCCTAGGGGAGGGAAACACCATATATTTT
- TRBD2 TRBJ2-7 TRBV27 CASSFGIGGRAGYEQYF TGTGCCAGCAGTTTCGGCATCGGCGGGAGGGCCGGGTACGAGCAGTACTTC
once TRBD1 TRBJ2-5 TRBV6-5 CASSRMGQGGTQYF TGTGCCAGCAGCCGGATGGGACAGGGGGGGACCCAGTACTTC
- - TRBJ1-5 TRBV6-5 CASSYSRGVSNQPQHF TGTGCCAGCAGTTACTCGAGAGGGGTGAGCAATCAGCCCCAGCATTTT
once - TRBJ1-2 TRBV19 CASGDSAVSGYTF TGTGCCAGTGGGGACTCCGCGGTTTCTGGCTACACCTTC
- - TRBJ2-7 TRBV6-1 CASSELYEQYF TGTGCCAGCAGTGAACTCTACGAGCAGTACTTC
- - TRBJ2-1 TRBV7-3 CASSLGRQNEQFF TGTGCCAGCAGCTTAGGGAGACAAAACGAGCAGTTCTTC
- - TRBJ1-2 TRBV9 CASSVDSSPNYGYTF TGTGCCAGCAGCGTAGATAGCAGCCCTAACTATGGCTACACCTTC
- - TRBJ1-2 TRBV28 CASSWGGYGYTF TGTGCCAGCAGTTGGGGGGGGTATGGCTACACCTTC
- - TRBJ2-5 TRBV7-7 CASSSLGGTQYF TGTGCTAGCAGTTCTCTCGGGGGGACCCAGTACTTC
- - TRBJ2-5 TRBV19 CASRIPPAETQYF TGTGCCAGTAGAATCCCCCCGGCTGAGACCCAGTACTTC
- TRBD1 TRBJ1-4 TRBV4-2 CASSQGVGTGNEKLFF TGTGCCAGCAGCCAAGGGGTCGGGACAGGTAATGAAAAACTGTTTTTT
- TRBD2 TRBJ2-1 TRBV2 CASSVPTSGRVQFF TGTGCCAGCAGTGTTCCGACTAGCGGGAGGGTGCAGTTCTTC
- - TRBJ2-3 TRBV7-6 CASSLAATDTQYF TGTGCCAGCAGCTTAGCTGCAACAGATACGCAGTATTTT
- TRBD1 TRBJ1-1 TRBV7-9 CASRGTGVGTEAFF TGTGCCAGCAGAGGGACAGGGGTAGGCACTGAAGCTTTCTTT
- - TRBJ2-1 TRBV19 CASSTRGEQFF TGTGCCAGTAGTACCAGGGGCGAGCAGTTCTTC
- - TRBJ2-4 TRBV19 CASSTRENIQYF TGTGCCAGTAGCACCCGGGAAAACATTCAGTACTTC
- TRBD1 TRBJ2-7 TRBV6-1 CASSRDSGSSYEQYF TGTGCCAGCAGTCGGGACAGCGGAAGCTCCTACGAGCAGTACTTC
- - TRBJ2-3 TRBV5-1 CASGGATDTQYF TGCGCCAGCGGGGGGGCAACAGATACGCAGTATTTT
once - TRBJ2-3 TRBV7-9 CASSPPSDTQYF TGTGCCAGCAGCCCCCCCTCCGATACGCAGTATTTT
once - TRBJ2-7 TRBV18 CASSPRFRGAYEQYF TGTGCCAGCTCACCACGTTTCAGGGGGGCCTACGAGCAGTACTTC
once - TRBJ2-6 TRBV14 CASGSGSSGANVLTF TGTGCCAGCGGCTCAGGGAGCTCTGGGGCCAACGTCCTGACTTTC
- - TRBJ2-3 TRBV29-1 CSVEDRRRGDTQYF TGCAGCGTTGAAGATAGGCGGAGGGGGGATACGCAGTATTTT
medium-sized - TRBJ2-7 TRBV5-1 CASSSGPIQGSSSYEQYF TGCGCCAGCAGCTCGGGACCTATCCAAGGAAGTAGTTCCTACGAGCAGTACTTC
- TRBD2 TRBJ2-3 TRBV6-5 CASSGLVTQYF TGTGCCAGCAGCGGACTAGTTACGCAGTATTTT
- TRBD1 TRBJ2-7 TRBV6-1 CASSRTGVNYEQYF TGTGCCAGCAGCAGGACAGGGGTCAACTACGAGCAGTACTTC
- TRBD1 TRBJ1-5 TRBV28 CASSGNRGVQPQHF TGTGCCAGCAGTGGAAACAGGGGTGTGCAGCCCCAGCATTTT
- - TRBJ1-1 TRBV6-5 CASSGAGTGNTEAFF TGTGCCAGCAGTGGGGCCGGGACGGGGAACACTGAAGCTTTCTTT
- TRBD2 TRBJ2-1 TRBV19 CASSSGGASVHEQFF TGTGCCAGTAGTAGCGGGGGGGCCTCGGTGCATGAGCAGTTCTTC
once - TRBJ2-1 TRBV2 CASSEAGNNEQFF TGTGCCAGCAGTGAAGCAGGAAACAATGAGCAGTTCTTC
- TRBD1 TRBJ1-1 TRBV5-1 CASSLDYRTGTEAFF TGCGCCAGCAGCTTGGATTATAGGACAGGGACTGAAGCTTTCTTT
- TRBD1 TRBJ2-1 TRBV18 CASSLGTGEDEQFF TGTGCCAGCTCACTCGGGACAGGGGAGGATGAGCAGTTCTTC
few TRBD1 TRBJ2-7 TRBV6-8 CASKGQGVTSEQYF TGTGCCAGCAAAGGACAGGGGGTAACTTCCGAGCAGTACTTC
- TRBD2 TRBJ2-3 TRBV28 CASSPSGLAGVDTQYF TGTGCCAGCAGTCCCTCCGGACTAGCGGGAGTTGATACGCAGTATTTT
few - TRBJ1-5 TRBV2 CASSDGSYQPQHF TGTGCCAGCAGTGACGGCAGTTATCAGCCCCAGCATTTT
few TRBD1 TRBJ2-1 TRBV19 CASSTRQGWNEQFF TGTGCCAGTAGTACCCGACAGGGTTGGAATGAGCAGTTCTTC
- TRBD2 TRBJ2-7 TRBV19 CASSMEREGLYEQYF TGTGCCAGTAGTATGGAGCGGGAGGGCCTCTACGAGCAGTACTTC
once - TRBJ2-1 TRBV2 CASALGLIFDYNEQFF TGTGCCAGCGCGTTGGGGTTAATTTTCGACTACAATGAGCAGTTCTTC
- - TRBJ2-1 TRBV10-3 CAIRDDESSYNEQFF TGTGCCATCAGGGACGACGAGAGCTCCTACAATGAGCAGTTCTTC
- TRBD1 TRBJ2-7 TRBV4-3 CASSRGTGGSYEQYF TGCGCCAGCAGCCGTGGGACAGGGGGCTCCTACGAGCAGTACTTC
- - TRBJ1-3 TRBV18 CASSPLSSGRLISGNTIYF TGTGCTAGCTCACCACTATCATCGGGACGGCTCATATCTGGAAACACCATATATTTT
- - TRBJ1-1 TRBV7-3 CASSLTGNTEAFF TGTGCCAGCAGCTTAACAGGGAACACTGAAGCTTTCTTT
once TRBD1 TRBJ2-7 TRBV19 CASSPDRLYEQYF TGTGCCAGTTCCCCGGACAGGCTCTACGAGCAGTACTTC
- - TRBJ2-7 TRBV19 CASSKQASYEQYF TGTGCCAGTAGCAAACAGGCCTCCTACGAGCAGTACTTC
- TRBD2 TRBJ2-7 TRBV10-3 CAISAGGPSYEQYF TGTGCCATCAGCGCGGGGGGACCCTCCTACGAGCAGTACTTC